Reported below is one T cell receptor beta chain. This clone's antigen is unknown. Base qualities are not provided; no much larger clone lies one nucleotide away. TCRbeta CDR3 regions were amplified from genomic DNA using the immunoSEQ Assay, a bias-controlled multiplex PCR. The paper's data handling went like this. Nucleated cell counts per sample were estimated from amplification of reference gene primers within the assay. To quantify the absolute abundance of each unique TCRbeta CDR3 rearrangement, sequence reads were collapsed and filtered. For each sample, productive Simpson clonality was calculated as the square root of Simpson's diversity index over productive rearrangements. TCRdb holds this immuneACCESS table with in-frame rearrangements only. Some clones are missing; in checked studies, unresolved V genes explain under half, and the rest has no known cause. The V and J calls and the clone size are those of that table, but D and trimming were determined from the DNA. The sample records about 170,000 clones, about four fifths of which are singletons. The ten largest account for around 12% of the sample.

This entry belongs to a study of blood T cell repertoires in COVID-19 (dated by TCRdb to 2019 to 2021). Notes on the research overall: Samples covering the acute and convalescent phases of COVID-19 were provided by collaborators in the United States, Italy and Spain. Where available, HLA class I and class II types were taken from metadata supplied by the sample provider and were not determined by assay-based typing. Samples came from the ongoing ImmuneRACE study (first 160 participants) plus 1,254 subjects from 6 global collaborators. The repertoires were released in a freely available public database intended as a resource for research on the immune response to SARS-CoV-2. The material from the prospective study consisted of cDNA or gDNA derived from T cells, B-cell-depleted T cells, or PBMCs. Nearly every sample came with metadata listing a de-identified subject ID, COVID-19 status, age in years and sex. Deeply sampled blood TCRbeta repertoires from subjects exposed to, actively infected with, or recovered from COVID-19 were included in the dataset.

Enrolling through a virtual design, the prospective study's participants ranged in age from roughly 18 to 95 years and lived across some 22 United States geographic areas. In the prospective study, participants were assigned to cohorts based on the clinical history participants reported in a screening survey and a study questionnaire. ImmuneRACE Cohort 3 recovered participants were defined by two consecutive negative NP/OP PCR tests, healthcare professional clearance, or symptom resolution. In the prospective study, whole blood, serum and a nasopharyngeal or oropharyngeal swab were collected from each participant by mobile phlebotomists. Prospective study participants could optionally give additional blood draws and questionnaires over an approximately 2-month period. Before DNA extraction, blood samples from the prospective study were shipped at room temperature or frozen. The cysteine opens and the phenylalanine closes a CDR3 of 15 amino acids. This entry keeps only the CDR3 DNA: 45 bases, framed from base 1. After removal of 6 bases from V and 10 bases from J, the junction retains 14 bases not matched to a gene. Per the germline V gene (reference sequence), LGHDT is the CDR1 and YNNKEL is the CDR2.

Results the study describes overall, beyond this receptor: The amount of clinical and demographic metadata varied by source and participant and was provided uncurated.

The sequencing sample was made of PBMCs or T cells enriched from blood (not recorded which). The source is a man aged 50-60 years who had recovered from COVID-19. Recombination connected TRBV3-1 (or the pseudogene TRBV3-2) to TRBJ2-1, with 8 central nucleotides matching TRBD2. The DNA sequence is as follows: TGTGCCAGCAGTGGGGGGACTAGGGGACGTTGGGAGCAGTTCTTC. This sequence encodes CASSGGTRGRWEQFF.